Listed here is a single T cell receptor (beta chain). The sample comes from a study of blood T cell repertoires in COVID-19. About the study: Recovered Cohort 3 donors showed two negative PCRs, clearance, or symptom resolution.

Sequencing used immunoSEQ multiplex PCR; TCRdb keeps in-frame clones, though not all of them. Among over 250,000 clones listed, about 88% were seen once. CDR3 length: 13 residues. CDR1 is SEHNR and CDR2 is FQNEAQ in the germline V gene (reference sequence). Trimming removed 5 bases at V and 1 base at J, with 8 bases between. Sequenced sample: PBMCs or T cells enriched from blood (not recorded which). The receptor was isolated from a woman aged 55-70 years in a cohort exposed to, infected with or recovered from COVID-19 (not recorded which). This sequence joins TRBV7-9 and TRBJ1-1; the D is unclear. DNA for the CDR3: TGTGCCAGCAGCCCTAGTGAGAACACTGAAGCTTTCTTT. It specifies CASSPSENTEAFF.